The 25 T cell receptor beta chains below come from one sample, sequenced in a study of PD-L1 blockade in urothelial cancer. The protocol was immunoSEQ multiplex PCR, while the TCRdb copy is restricted to in-frame clones and leaves out a portion. The data show about 40,000 clones, 80% to 90% seen once. Time point specified: peripheral blood 6 weeks after treatment start. The sequencing here drew on PBMCs, taken around atezolizumab (anti-PD-L1) treatment. The origin of the receptors is a man in his 70s with urothelial cancer.

This clone has only one observation. This rearrangement joins TRBV6-5 to TRBJ1-2; a possible D gene is TRBD1 (6 bases). Germline values: CDR1 MNHEY, CDR2 SVGAGI. The ends were cut back, 2 bases at V and 2 bases at J, with 9 bases in the middle. The CDR3 runs 14 residues. CDR3 sequence reads: CASSYDRINYGYTF. CDR3 sequence (DNA): TGTGCCAGCAGTTACGACAGGATCAACTATGGCTACACCTTC.

This chain connects TRBV6-6 to TRBJ2-3; 7 nucleotides match TRBD2. CDR1 and CDR2 (germline): MNHNY, SVGAGI (reference sequence). The length of the CDR3 is 12 residues. V lost 8 bases to trimming and J lost 7 bases; unmatched junction nucleotides: 6. In nucleotides, the CDR3 is TGTGCCAGCGGGGGAGGGGAATATACGCAGTATTTT. This codes for CASGGGEYTQYF.

This clone was observed once. The V and J genes are TRBV19 and TRBJ2-3, with D possibly matching TRBD1 (6 bases). The CDR3 consists of 17 residues. Trimming shortened V by 4 bases and J by 2 bases, and 19 bases separated the two germline ends. Germline V CDR1 and CDR2: LNHDA, SQIVND (reference sequence). CDR3 sequence (DNA): TGTGCCAGTAGTAGGAGGCCCGTGGGGACAATCACAGATACGCAGTATTTT. Residues: CASSRRPVGTITDTQYF.

The chain joins TRBV28 to TRBJ2-6; TRBD2 agrees at 12 bases. The trim removed 7 bases at V and 4 bases at J, leaving 17 bases unmatched. This CDR3 has 20 residues. The germline V gene encodes CDR1 MDHEN and CDR2 SYDVKM. The DNA for the CDR3 is TGTGCCAGCATCGCTTCCGGGCTAGCGGGAGGGATTCCCGGGGCCAACGTCCTGACTTTC. It encodes CASIASGLAGGIPGANVLTF. The entire variable domain, with the rest obtained from reference TRBV28 and TRBJ2-6, is as follows: DVKVTQSSRYLVKRTGEKVFLECVQDMDHENMFWYRQDPGLGLRLIYFSYDVKMKEKGDIPEGYSVSREKKERFSLILESASTNQTSMYLCASIASGLAGGIPGANVLTFGAGSRLTVL.

The genes are TRBV2 and TRBJ1-3; D may be TRBD1 (6 bases). The CDR3 sequence is 15 residues long. The V gene's germline CDR1 is SNHLY and CDR2 FYNNEI. Trimming took 6 bases from V and 4 from J, leaving 16 bases between them. This chain's CDR3 is CASRREQGYGNTIYF. The CDR3 DNA sequence: TGTGCCAGCAGGCGCGAACAGGGATACGGAAACACCATATATTTT.

This sequence joins TRBV15 and TRBJ2-7, with 7 bases matching TRBD1. CDR3 length: 15 amino acids. CDR1 and CDR2 from the germline V gene are LNHNV and YYDKDF (reference sequence). J was trimmed by 2 bases and V by 0 bases; bases with no gene match: 4. The CDR3 reads CATSRDKGAPYEQYF. DNA for the CDR3: TGTGCCACCAGCAGAGATAAGGGGGCCCCCTACGAGCAGTACTTC.

The V gene is TRBV30, the J gene TRBJ2-5; 7 nucleotides agree with TRBD2. Germline CDR1 reads GTSNPN; CDR2 reads SVGIG (reference sequence). This CDR3 contains 13 residues. V trimming: 2 bases; J trimming: 4 bases; junction bases outside the gene matches: 4. CDR3: CAWSTIAGETQYF. The CDR3 nucleotides read TGTGCCTGGAGTACTATAGCGGGAGAGACCCAGTACTTC.

The V and J genes are TRBV27 and TRBJ2-1; weak D call: TRBD1 (6 bases). Germline-derived CDR1 and CDR2 are MNHEY and SMNVEV (reference sequence). Trimming removed 2 bases from V and 4 bases from J, with 24 bases in between. The CDR3 loop spans 19 amino acids. The chain's CDR3 is CASSLRPLSGVSVYNEQFF. The CDR3, as DNA: TGTGCCAGCAGTTTACGGCCTCTCTCAGGGGTTTCAGTTTACAATGAGCAGTTCTTC.

The chain is built from TRBV9 and TRBJ2-1, with 7 nucleotides matching TRBD1. V dropped 1 base and J dropped 4; count of bases not matched to a gene: 8. Germline CDR1 SGDLS, CDR2 YYNGEE. The CDR3 covers 16 residues. This CDR3 is CASSVKGGGLYNEQFF. The DNA of the CDR3 is TGTGCCAGCAGCGTAAAAGGGGGCGGTCTATACAATGAGCAGTTCTTC.

This chain links TRBV6-6 with TRBJ1-2; 12 bases fit TRBD1. V shed 5 bases, J shed 5 bases, and the junction held 6 bases outside the gene matches. CDR1 MNHNY and CDR2 SVGAGI come from the germline V gene (reference sequence). The CDR3 totals 15 residues. The CDR3 is CASSQGQGAWYGYTF. The CDR3 DNA reads as TGTGCCAGCAGTCAGGGACAGGGGGCTTGGTATGGCTACACCTTC.

V and J are TRBV11-2 and TRBJ2-1; the match to TRBD2 covers 13 bases. This CDR3 is 15 amino acids long. Losses at the gene ends were 5 bases for V and 15 bases for J; bases not matched to a gene: 13. Germline-derived CDR1 and CDR2 are SGHAT and FQNNGV. CDR3 amino acids: CASSGRTSGRINPFF. CDR3 in DNA: TGTGCCAGCAGCGGAAGGACTAGCGGGAGAATTAATCCGTTCTTC.

V is TRBV5-1 and J is TRBJ1-2; TRBD1 aligns across 7 bases. V gave up 3 bases and J gave up 3 bases; unmatched junction bases: 5. The CDR3 is 14 amino acids. The V gene's germline CDR1 is SGHRS and CDR2 YFSETQ. The CDR3 loop reads CASSSRQGYYGYTF. Here the CDR3 DNA reads TGCGCCAGCAGCTCGAGACAGGGTTACTATGGCTACACCTTC.

The chain uses TRBV19 and TRBJ2-7, with 13 bases fitting TRBD2. Germline CDR1 is LNHDA and CDR2 is SQIVND (reference sequence). V shed 4 bases and J 2 bases; nucleotides not matched to a gene: 5. The CDR3 length is 16 residues. The CDR3 DNA follows: TGTGCCAGTAGTACCGGACTAGCGGGAGTTGCCTACGAGCAGTACTTC. Protein: CASSTGLAGVAYEQYF. Full variable domain (rest looked up from reference TRBV19 and TRBJ2-7): DGGITQSPKYLFRKEGQNVTLSCEQNLNHDAMYWYRQDPGQGLRLIYYSQIVNDFQKGDIAEGYSVSREKKESFPLTVTSAQKNPTAFYLCASSTGLAGVAYEQYFGPGTRLTVT.

This clone was seen only once. V gene TRBV5-1 combines with J gene TRBJ1-1; 8 bases agree with TRBD1. The CDR3 runs 13 residues. Per the germline V gene, CDR1 is SGHRS and CDR2 is YFSETQ. Trimming removed 4 bases from V and 3 bases from J; junction bases left unmatched: 2. The CDR3 region is CASSATGDTEAFF. The CDR3 DNA follows: TGCGCCAGCAGCGCGACAGGGGACACTGAAGCTTTCTTT.

The genes are TRBV28 and TRBJ1-3; D is possibly TRBD1 (6 bases). V lost 10 bases, J lost 3 bases, and 16 bases lay in between. The CDR3 totals 14 residues. Germline V gene sequence: CDR1 MDHEN, CDR2 SYDVKM. The CDR3 spells CATADMTGGNTIYF. DNA for the CDR3: TGTGCCACCGCAGACATGACAGGTGGAAACACCATATATTTT.

The chain is built from TRBV6-5 and TRBJ2-1; D call uncertain. The CDR3 has 11 residues. Germline-derived CDR1 and CDR2 are MNHEY and SVGAGI. The V end was cut by 3 bases, the J end by 12 bases, with 9 bases between. The CDR3 reads CASSYFGGQFF. CDR3 bases: TGTGCCAGCAGTTATTTCGGCGGGCAGTTCTTC.

Points on this clone: The germline gene is not matched at one end of the junction; a read error may be the cause. The chain employs TRBV6-6 and TRBJ2-1; the D is unclear. Germline lookup yields CDR1 MNHNY and CDR2 SVGAGI (reference sequence). This CDR3 comprises 12 residues. CDR3 amino acids: CASSGSHNEQFF. The CDR3, as DNA: TGTGCCAGCAGTGGCTCCCACAATGAGCAGTTCTTC.

The J gene is TRBJ2-5, the V gene TRBV7-2; unclear D gene. Germline V lookup: CDR1 SGHTA, CDR2 FQGNSA. CDR3 length: 12 residues. Trimming stripped 5 bases from V and 4 bases from J, with 8 bases between. The CDR3 loop reads CASSPSPETQYF. DNA for the CDR3: TGTGCCAGCAGCCCCTCCCCAGAGACCCAGTACTTC.

The chain carries TRBV5-4 and TRBJ1-2; 7 bases match TRBD1. The CDR3 spans 16 residues. J was trimmed by 4 bases and V by 4 bases; bases with no gene match: 13. CDR1 and CDR2 from the germline V gene are SGHNT and YYREEE (reference sequence). CDR3 sequence: CASSLDRAHMGYGYTF. CDR3 DNA: TGTGCCAGCAGCCTTGACAGGGCCCACATGGGCTATGGCTACACCTTC.

The V and J genes are TRBV14 and TRBJ2-5, with TRBD1 matching 9 bases. The germline V gene has CDR1 SGHDN and CDR2 FVKESK. V was pared by 5 bases and J by 5 bases, with 15 bases of the junction left unmatched. The CDR3 has 17 residues. As DNA, the CDR3 is TGTGCCAGCAGCGTAAACAGGGGGCCTATAATGGTGGAGACCCAGTACTTC. Translating it yields CASSVNRGPIMVETQYF.

The chain combines TRBV27 with TRBJ1-2, with D possibly matching TRBD1 (6 bases). CDR3 length: 14 residues. V gave up 5 bases and J gave up 3 bases, with 13 bases separating them. Looked up from germline, CDR1 is MNHEY and CDR2 is SMNVEV (reference sequence). Written as DNA, the CDR3 is TGTGCCAGCAGTCTTAGGGGGAAGGACTATGGCTACACCTTC. Translating it yields CASSLRGKDYGYTF.

This chain connects TRBV28 to TRBJ2-7; D is unresolved. There are 13 residues in the CDR3. Germline assignment: CDR1 MDHEN and CDR2 SYDVKM. V was pared by 7 bases and J by 5 bases, with 15 bases between. The CDR3 DNA reads TGTGCCAGCACACTTAACGTGGTAGACGAGCAGTACTTC. Translated: CASTLNVVDEQYF.

V gene TRBV19 combines with J gene TRBJ2-2; no reliable D call. The CDR3 is 16 residues long. Germline V gene data show CDR1 as LNHDA and CDR2 as SQIVND (reference sequence). The V end lost 6 bases, the J end lost 2 bases, and 16 bases lay between the germline ends. CDR3: CASRPPLAVNTGELFF. The CDR3 DNA reads TGTGCCAGTAGACCCCCCTTGGCAGTTAACACCGGGGAGCTGTTTTTT.

This chain connects TRBV5-1 to TRBJ2-1; 7 bases align to TRBD2. This CDR3 contains 17 residues. The V gene's germline CDR1 is SGHRS and CDR2 YFSETQ. The V and J ends lost 4 bases and 7 bases, in that order; junction bases with no gene match: 17. CDR3 protein: CASSLVPLRERANEQFF. As DNA, the CDR3 is TGCGCCAGCAGCCTCGTTCCCTTGCGGGAGAGGGCGAATGAGCAGTTCTTC.

This sequence joins TRBV27 and TRBJ2-1, with TRBD2 matching over 10 bases. Germline values: CDR1 MNHEY, CDR2 SMNVEV (reference sequence). V trimming: 10 bases; J trimming: 9 bases; junction bases outside the gene matches: 15. This CDR3 has 15 residues. The CDR3, as DNA: TGTGCCACCATTGCCGGGCTAGCGGGAGATGGTGAGCAGTTCTTC. This sequence encodes CATIAGLAGDGEQFF.